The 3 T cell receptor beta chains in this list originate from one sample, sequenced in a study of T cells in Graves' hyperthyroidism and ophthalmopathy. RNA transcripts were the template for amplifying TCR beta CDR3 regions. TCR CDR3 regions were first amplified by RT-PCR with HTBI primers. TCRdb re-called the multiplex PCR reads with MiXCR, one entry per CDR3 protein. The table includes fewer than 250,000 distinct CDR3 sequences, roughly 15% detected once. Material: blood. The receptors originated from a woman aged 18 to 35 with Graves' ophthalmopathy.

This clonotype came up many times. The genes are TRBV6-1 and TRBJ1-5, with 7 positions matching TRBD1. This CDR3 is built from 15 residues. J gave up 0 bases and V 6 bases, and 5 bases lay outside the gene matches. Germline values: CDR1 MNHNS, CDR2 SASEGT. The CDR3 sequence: CASRPTGDSNQPQHF. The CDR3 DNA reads TGTGCCAGCAGGCCCACAGGGGATAGCAATCAGCCCCAGCATTTT.

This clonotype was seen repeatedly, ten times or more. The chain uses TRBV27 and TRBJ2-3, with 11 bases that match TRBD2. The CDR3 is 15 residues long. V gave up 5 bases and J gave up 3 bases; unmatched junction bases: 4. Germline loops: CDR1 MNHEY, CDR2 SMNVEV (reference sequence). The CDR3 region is CASSPGLAETDTQYF. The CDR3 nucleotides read TGTGCCAGCAGTCCGGGACTAGCGGAGACAGATACGCAGTATTTT.

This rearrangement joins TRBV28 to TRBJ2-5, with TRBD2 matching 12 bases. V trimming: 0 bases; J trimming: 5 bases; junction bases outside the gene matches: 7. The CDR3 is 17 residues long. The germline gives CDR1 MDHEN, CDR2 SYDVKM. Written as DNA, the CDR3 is TGTGCCAGCAGTTTATGGACTAGCGGGAGAGGACACGAGACCCAGTACTTC. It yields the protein CASSLWTSGRGHETQYF.